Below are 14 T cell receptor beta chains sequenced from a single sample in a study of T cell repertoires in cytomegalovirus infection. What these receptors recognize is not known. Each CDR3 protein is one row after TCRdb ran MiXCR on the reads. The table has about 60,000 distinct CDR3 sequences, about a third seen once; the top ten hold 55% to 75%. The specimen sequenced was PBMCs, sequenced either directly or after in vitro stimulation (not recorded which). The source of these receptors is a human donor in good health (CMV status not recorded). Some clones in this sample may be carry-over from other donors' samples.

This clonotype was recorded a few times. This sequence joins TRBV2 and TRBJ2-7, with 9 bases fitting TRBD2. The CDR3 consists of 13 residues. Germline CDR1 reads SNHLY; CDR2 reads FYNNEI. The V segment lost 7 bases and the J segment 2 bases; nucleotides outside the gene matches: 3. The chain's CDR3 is CASTSGITYEQYF. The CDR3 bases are TGTGCCAGCACTAGCGGGATAACCTACGAGCAGTACTTC. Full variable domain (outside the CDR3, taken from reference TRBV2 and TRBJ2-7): EPEVTQTPSHQVTQMGQEVILRCVPISNHLYFYWYRQILGQKVEFLVSFYNNEISEKSEIFDDQFSVERPDGSNFTLKIRSTKLEDSAMYFCASTSGITYEQYFGPGTRLTVT.

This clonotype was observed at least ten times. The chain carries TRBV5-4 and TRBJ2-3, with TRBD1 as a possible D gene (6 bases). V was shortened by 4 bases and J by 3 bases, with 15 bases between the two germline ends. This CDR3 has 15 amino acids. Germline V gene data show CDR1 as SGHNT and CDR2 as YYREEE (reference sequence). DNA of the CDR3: TGTGCCAGCAGCGGGGGCGCGTCAGAAACAGATACGCAGTATTTT. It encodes CASSGGASETDTQYF.

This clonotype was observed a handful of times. CDR3 region: CASSRGGEQYF. CDR3 DNA: TGTGCCAGTAGTCGGGGTGGCGAGCAGTACTTC. The chain couples TRBV19 to TRBJ2-7, with a possible D match to TRBD2 (5 bases). With 5 bases removed from V and 6 bases from J, the gap between germline ends came to 8 bases. CDR1 is LNHDA, CDR2 SQIVND, per germline (reference sequence). The CDR3 has 11 residues.

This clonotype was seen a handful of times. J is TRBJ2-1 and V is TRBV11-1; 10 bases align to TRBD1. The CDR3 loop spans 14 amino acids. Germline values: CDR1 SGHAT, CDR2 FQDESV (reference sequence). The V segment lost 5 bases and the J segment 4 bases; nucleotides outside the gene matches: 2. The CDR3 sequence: CASSTGQGYNEQFF. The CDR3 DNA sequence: TGTGCCAGCAGCACGGGACAGGGGTACAATGAGCAGTTCTTC.

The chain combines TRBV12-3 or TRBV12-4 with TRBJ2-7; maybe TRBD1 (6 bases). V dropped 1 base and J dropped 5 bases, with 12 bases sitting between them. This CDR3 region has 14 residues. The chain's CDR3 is CASSLGTGIDEQYF. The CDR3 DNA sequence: TGTGCCAGCAGTTTAGGAACAGGGATCGACGAGCAGTACTTC.

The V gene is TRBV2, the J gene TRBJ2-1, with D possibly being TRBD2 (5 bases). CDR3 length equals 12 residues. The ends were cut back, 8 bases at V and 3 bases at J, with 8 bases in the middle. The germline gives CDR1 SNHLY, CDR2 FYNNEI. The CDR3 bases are TGTGCCAGCGGAGGAGACTACAATGAGCAGTTCTTC. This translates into CASGGDYNEQFF.

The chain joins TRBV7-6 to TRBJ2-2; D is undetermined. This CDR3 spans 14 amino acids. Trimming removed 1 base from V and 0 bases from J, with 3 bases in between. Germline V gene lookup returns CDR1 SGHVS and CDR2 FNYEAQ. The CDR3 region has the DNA TGTGCCAGCAGCTTAGTGGCGAACACCGGGGAGCTGTTTTTT. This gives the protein CASSLVANTGELFF. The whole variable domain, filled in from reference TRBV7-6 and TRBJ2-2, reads GAGVSQSPRYKVTKRGQDVALRCDPISGHVSLYWYRQALGQGPEFLTYFNYEAQQDKSGLPNDRFSAERPEGSISTLTIQRTEQRDSAMYRCASSLVANTGELFFGEGSRLTVL.

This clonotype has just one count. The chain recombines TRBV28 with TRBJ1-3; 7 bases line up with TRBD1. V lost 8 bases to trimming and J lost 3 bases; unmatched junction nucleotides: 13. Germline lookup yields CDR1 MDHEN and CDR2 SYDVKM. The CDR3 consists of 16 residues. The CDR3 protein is CASAGSDRGLGNTIYF. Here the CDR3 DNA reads TGTGCCAGCGCCGGGAGCGATAGGGGGCTTGGAAACACCATATATTTT.

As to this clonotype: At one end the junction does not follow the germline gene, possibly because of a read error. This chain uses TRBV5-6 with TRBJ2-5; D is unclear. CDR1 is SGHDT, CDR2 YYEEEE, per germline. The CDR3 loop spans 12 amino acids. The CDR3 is CASSLSFGSMHF. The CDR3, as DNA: TGTGCCAGCAGCCTATCTTTTGGATCTATGCACTTC. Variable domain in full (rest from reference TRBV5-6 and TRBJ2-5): DAGVTQSPTHLIKTRGQQVTLRCSPKSGHDTVSWYQQALGQGPQFIFQYYEEEERQRGNFPDRFSGHQFPNYSSELNVNALLLGDSALYLCASSLSFGSMHFGPGTRLLVL.

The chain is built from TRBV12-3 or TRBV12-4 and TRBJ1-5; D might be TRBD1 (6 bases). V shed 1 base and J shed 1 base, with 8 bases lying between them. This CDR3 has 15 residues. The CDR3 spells CASSLDRVSNQPQHF. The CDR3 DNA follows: TGTGCCAGCAGTTTAGACAGGGTCAGCAATCAGCCCCAGCATTTT.

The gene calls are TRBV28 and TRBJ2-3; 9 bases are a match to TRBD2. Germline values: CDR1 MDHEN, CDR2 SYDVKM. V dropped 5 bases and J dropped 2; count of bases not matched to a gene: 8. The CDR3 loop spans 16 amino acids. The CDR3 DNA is TGTGCCAGCAGTCCGATAGGCGGGAGGGCCACAGATACGCAGTATTTT. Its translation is CASSPIGGRATDTQYF.

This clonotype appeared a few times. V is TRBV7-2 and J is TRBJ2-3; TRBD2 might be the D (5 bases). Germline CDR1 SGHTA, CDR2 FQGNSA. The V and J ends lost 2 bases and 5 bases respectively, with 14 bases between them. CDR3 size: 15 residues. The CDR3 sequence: CASSLRAGSRDTQYF. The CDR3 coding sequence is TGTGCCAGCAGCTTAAGGGCGGGTTCCAGAGATACGCAGTATTTT.

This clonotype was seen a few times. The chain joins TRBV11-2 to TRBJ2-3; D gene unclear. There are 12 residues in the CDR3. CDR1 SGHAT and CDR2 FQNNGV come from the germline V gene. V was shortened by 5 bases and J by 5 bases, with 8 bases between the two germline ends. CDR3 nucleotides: TGTGCCAGCAGCCCCCAACGAGATACGCAGTATTTT. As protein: CASSPQRDTQYF.

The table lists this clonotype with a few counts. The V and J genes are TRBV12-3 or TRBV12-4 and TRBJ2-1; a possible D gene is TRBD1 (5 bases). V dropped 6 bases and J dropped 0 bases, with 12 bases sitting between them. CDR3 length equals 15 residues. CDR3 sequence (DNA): TGTGCCAGCAGCCTATCAGGGCTCTCCTACAATGAGCAGTTCTTC. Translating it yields CASSLSGLSYNEQFF.